Given below is one T cell receptor (beta chain) in context. This PCR relied on a set of 60 Vbeta primers and 13 Jbeta primers. Sequencing used immunoSEQ multiplex PCR; TCRdb keeps in-frame clones, though not all of them. The table records approximately 190,000 clones, 81% of them present only once. The data were obtained in a study of cytomegalovirus exposure and HLA in healthy donors. V was shortened by 3 bases and J by 5 bases, with 10 bases between the two germline ends. This CDR3 has 14 amino acids. Germline V gives CDR1 KGHSH, CDR2 LQKENI. The source material was PBMCs. The chain has TRBV18 and TRBJ2-2, with a tentative D call TRBD1 (6 bases). The clonotype comes from a middle-aged man in good health and CMV-seropositive. CDR3 nucleotide sequence: TGTGCCAGCTCACCGGACAGATGGACCGGGGAGCTGTTTTTT. Its protein product is CASSPDRWTGELFF.